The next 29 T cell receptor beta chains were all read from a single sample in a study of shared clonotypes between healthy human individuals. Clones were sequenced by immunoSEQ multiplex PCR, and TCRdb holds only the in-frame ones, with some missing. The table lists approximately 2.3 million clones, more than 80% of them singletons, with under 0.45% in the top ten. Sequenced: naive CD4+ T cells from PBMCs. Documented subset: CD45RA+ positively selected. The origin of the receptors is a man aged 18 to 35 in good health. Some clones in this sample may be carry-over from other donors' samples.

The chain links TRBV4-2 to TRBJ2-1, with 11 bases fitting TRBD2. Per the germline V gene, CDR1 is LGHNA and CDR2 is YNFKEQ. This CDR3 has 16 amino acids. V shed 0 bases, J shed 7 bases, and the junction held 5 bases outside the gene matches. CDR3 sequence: CASSQDGVAGGNEQFF. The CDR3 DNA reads TGTGCCAGCAGCCAAGATGGAGTAGCGGGAGGGAATGAGCAGTTCTTC.

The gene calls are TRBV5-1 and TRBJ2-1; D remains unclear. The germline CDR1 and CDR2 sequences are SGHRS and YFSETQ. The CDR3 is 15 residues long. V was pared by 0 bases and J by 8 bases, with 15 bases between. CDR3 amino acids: CASSLEVAPFDEQFF. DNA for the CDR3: TGCGCCAGCAGCTTGGAAGTAGCCCCATTCGATGAGCAGTTCTTC.

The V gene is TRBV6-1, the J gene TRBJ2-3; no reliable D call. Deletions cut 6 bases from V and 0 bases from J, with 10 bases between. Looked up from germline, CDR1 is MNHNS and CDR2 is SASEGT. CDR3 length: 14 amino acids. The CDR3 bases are TGTGCCAGCAGACGTCTCGGGAGCACAGATACGCAGTATTTT. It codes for CASRRLGSTDTQYF.

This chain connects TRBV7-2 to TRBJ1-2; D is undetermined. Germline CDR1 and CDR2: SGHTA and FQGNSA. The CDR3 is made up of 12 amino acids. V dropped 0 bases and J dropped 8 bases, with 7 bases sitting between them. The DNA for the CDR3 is TGTGCCAGCAGCTTAGCGCTCGAGGGCTACACCTTC. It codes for CASSLALEGYTF.

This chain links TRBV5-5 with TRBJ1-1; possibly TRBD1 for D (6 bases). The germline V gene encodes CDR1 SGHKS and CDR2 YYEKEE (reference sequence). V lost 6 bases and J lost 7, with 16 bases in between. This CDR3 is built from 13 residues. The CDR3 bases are TGTGCCAGCATCCACAGGGCCGAATATGAAGCTTTCTTT. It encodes CASIHRAEYEAFF. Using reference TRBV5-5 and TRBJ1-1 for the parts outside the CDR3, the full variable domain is DAGVTQSPTHLIKTRGQQVTLRCSPISGHKSVSWYQQVLGQGPQFIFQYYEKEERGRGNFPDRFSARQFPNYSSELNVNALLLGDSALYLCASIHRAEYEAFFGQGTRLTVV.

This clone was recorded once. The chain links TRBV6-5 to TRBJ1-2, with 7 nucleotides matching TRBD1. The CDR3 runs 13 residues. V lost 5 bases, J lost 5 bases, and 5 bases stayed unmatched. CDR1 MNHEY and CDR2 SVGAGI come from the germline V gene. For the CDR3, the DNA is TGTGCCAGCAGTGGACAGGCGGGGTATGGCTACACCTTC. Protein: CASSGQAGYGYTF.

The CDR3 nucleotides are TGCGCCAGCAGCTTGGGGCGTTCGAATGAAAAACTGTTTTTT. It translates to CASSLGRSNEKLFF. This chain joins TRBV5-1 and TRBJ1-4; D is unresolved. V gave up 0 bases and J gave up 5 bases, with 8 bases separating them. Germline V gene data show CDR1 as SGHRS and CDR2 as YFSETQ. This CDR3 contains 14 residues.

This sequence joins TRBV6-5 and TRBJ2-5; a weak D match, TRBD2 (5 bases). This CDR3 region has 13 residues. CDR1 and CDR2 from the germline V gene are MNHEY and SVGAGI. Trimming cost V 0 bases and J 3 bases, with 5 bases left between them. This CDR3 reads CASSYSAEETQYF. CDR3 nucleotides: TGTGCCAGCAGTTACTCAGCGGAAGAGACCCAGTACTTC.

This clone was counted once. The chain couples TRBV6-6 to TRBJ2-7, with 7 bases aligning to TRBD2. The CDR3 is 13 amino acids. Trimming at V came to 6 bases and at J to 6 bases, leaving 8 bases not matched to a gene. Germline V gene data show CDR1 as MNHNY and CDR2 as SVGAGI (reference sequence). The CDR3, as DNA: TGTGCCAGCAGGTTGGGAGGGCTTGGCGAGCAGTACTTC. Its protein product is CASRLGGLGEQYF.

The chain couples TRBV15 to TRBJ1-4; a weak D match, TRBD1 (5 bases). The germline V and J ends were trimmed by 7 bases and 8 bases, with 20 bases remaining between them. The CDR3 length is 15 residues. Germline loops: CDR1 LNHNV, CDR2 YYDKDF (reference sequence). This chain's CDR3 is CATTGTVKGAEKLFF. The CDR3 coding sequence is TGTGCCACCACCGGGACCGTAAAAGGAGCCGAAAAACTGTTTTTT.

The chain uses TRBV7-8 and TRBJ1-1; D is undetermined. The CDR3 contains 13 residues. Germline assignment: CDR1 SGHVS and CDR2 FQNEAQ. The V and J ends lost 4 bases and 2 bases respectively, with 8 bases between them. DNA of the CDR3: TGTGCCAGCAGCTCAAATAGAAACACTGAAGCTTTCTTT. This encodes CASSSNRNTEAFF.

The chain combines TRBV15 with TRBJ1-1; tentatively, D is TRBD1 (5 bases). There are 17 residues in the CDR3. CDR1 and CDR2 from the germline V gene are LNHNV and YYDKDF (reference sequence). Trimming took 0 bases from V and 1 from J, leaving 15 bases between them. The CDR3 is CATSRDLRAGKNTEAFF. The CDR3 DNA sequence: TGTGCCACCAGCAGAGATCTTAGGGCAGGGAAGAACACTGAAGCTTTCTTT.

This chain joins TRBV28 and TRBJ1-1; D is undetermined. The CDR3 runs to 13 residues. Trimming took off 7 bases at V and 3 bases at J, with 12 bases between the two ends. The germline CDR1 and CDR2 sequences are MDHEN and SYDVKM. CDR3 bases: TGTGCCAGCAACCGCCAGAAACACACTGAAGCTTTCTTT. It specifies CASNRQKHTEAFF.

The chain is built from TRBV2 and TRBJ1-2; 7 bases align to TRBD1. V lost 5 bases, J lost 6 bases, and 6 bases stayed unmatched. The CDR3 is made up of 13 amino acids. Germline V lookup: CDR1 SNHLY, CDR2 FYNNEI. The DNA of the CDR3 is TGTGCCAGCAGTAGGACAGGCGATGATGGCTACACCTTC. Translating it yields CASSRTGDDGYTF.

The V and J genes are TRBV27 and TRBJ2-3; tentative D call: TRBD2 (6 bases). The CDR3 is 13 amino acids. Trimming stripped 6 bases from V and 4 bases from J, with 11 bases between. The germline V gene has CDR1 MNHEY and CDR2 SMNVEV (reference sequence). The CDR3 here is CASSLGGPDTQYF. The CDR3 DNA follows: TGTGCCAGCAGCTTGGGGGGACCAGATACGCAGTATTTT.

CDR3 DNA sequence: TGTGCCAGCAGCTTAGGGGTGGTCGCAGATACGCAGTATTTT. Protein product: CASSLGVVADTQYF. This sequence joins TRBV7-2 and TRBJ2-3; D remains ambiguous. The CDR3 totals 14 residues. CDR1 SGHTA and CDR2 FQGNSA come from the germline V gene. Between the trimmed V and J ends, which lost 1 base and 4 bases, there was a span of 9 bases. The variable domain in full, completed from reference TRBV7-2 and TRBJ2-3, reads GAGVSQSPSNKVTEKGKDVELRCDPISGHTALYWYRQSLGQGLEFLIYFQGNSAPDKSGLPSDRFSAERTGGSVSTLTIQRTQQEDSAVYLCASSLGVVADTQYFGPGTRLTVL.

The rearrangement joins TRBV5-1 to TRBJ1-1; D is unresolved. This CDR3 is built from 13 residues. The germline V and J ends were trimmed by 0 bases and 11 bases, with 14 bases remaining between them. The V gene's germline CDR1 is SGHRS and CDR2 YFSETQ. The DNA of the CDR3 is TGCGCCAGCAGCTTGGAGCAGCCATCCGGGGCTTTCTTT. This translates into CASSLEQPSGAFF.

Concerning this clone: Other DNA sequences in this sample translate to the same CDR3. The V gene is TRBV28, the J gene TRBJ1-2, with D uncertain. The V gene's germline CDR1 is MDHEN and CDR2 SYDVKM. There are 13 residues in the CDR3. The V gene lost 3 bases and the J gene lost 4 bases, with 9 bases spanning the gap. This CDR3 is CASSFRAGYGYTF. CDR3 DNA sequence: TGTGCCAGCAGTTTTCGGGCCGGCTATGGCTACACCTTC.

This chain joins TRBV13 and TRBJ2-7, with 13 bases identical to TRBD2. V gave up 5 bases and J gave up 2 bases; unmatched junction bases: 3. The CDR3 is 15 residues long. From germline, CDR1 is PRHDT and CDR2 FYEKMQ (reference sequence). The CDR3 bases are TGTGCCAGCAGCCCTGGACTAGCGGGGGCCTACGAGCAGTACTTC. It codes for CASSPGLAGAYEQYF.

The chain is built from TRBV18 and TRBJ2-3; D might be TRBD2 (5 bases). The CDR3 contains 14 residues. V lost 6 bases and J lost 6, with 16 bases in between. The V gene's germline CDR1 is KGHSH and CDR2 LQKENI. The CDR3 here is CASSARATGDTQYF. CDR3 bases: TGTGCCAGCTCCGCCCGGGCCACGGGGGATACGCAGTATTTT.

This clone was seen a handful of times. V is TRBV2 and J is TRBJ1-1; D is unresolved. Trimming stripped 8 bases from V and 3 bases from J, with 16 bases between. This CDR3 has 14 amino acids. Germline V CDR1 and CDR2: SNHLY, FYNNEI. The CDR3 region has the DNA TGTGCCAGCTTCTGGGCCAAAGCGGACACTGAAGCTTTCTTT. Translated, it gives CASFWAKADTEAFF.

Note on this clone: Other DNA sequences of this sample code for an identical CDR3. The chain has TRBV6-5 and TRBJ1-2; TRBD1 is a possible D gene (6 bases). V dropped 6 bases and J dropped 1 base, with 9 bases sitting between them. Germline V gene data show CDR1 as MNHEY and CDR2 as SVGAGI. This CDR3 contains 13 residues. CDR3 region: CASSRTVNYGYTF. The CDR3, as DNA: TGTGCCAGCAGCCGGACAGTTAACTATGGCTACACCTTC.

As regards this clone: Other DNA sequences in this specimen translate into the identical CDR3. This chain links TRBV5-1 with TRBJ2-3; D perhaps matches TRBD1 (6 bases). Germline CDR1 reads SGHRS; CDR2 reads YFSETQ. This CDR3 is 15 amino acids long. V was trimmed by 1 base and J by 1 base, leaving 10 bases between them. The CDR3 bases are TGCGCCAGCAGCTTGACAGGGCGGGGCACAGATACGCAGTATTTT. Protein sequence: CASSLTGRGTDTQYF.

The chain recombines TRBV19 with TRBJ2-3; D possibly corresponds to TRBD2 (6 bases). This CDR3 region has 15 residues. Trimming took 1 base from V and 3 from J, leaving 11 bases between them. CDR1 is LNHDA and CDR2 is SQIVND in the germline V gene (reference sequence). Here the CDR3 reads CASSIGRGSTDTQYF. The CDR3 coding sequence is TGTGCCAGTAGTATAGGGCGGGGATCAACAGATACGCAGTATTTT.

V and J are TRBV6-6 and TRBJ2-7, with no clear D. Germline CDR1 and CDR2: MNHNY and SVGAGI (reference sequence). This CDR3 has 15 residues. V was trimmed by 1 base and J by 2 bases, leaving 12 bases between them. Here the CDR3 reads CASSYLRQSPYEQYF. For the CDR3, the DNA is TGTGCCAGCAGTTACTTGCGGCAGTCACCCTACGAGCAGTACTTC.

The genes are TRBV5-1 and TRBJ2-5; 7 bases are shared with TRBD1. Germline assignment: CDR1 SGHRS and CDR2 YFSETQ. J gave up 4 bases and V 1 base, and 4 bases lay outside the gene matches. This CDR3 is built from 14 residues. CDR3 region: CASSLFQGVETQYF. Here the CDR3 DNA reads TGCGCCAGCAGCTTGTTTCAGGGGGTAGAGACCCAGTACTTC.

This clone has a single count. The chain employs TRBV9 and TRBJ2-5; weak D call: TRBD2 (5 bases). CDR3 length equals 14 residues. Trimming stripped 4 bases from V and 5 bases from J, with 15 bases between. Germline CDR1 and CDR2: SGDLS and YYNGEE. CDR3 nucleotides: TGTGCCAGCAGCCCCCGAGGGTCATCGGAGACCCAGTACTTC. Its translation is CASSPRGSSETQYF. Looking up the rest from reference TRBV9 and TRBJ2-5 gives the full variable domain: DSGVTQTPKHLITATGQRVTLRCSPRSGDLSVYWYQQSLDQGLQFLIQYYNGEERAKGNILERFSAQQFPDLHSELNLSSLELGDSALYFCASSPRGSSETQYFGPGTRLLVL.

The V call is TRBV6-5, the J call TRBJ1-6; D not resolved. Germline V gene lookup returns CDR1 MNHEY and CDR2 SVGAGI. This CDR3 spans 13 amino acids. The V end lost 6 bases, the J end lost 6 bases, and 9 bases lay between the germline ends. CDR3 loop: CASSYLSNSPLHF. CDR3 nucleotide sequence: TGTGCCAGCAGCTACCTCAGTAATTCACCCCTCCACTTT.

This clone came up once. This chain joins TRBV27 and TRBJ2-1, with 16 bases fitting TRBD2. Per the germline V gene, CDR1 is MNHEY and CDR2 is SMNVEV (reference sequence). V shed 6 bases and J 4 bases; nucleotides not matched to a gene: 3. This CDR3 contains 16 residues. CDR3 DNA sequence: TGTGCCAGCAGACAGGGACTAGCGGGAGGGTACAATGAGCAGTTCTTC. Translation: CASRQGLAGGYNEQFF.